The 25 T cell receptor beta chains below were found in one sample sequenced in a study of brain T cells in children with intractable seizures. The protocol was immunoSEQ multiplex PCR, while the TCRdb copy is restricted to in-frame clones and leaves out a portion. The sample has about 80,000 clones; 90% to 95% are singletons. This specimen was peripheral blood, taken at surgery. Receptors originate from a girl aged 2-10 years with Rasmussen encephalitis and intractable seizures.

This chain uses TRBV18 with TRBJ1-1, with a possible D match to TRBD1 (6 bases). Per the germline V gene, CDR1 is KGHSH and CDR2 is LQKENI. V was clipped by 3 bases and J by 3 bases, with 8 bases between them. CDR3 length: 13 amino acids. The CDR3 here is CASSPKGDTEAFF. CDR3 coding DNA: TGTGCCAGCTCACCGAAGGGGGACACTGAAGCTTTCTTT. The full variable domain, in which reference TRBV18 and TRBJ1-1 provide the parts outside the CDR3, is NAGVMQNPRHLVRRRGQEARLRCSPMKGHSHVYWYRQLPEEGLKFMVYLQKENIIDESGMPKERFSAEFPKEGPSILRIQQVVRGDSAAYFCASSPKGDTEAFFGQGTRLTVV.

The chain links TRBV7-3 to TRBJ2-3; 7 bases line up with TRBD2. The CDR3 loop spans 15 amino acids. V gave up 2 bases and J gave up 1 base; unmatched junction bases: 3. Germline V gene lookup returns CDR1 SGHTA and CDR2 FQGTGA. The CDR3 DNA reads TGTGCCAGCAGCTTACGGGGGGATGGCACAGATACGCAGTATTTT. The encoded protein is CASSLRGDGTDTQYF.

The chain links TRBV10-1 to TRBJ2-3, with 9 nucleotides matching TRBD2. V dropped 3 bases and J dropped 2; count of bases not matched to a gene: 15. The germline V gene encodes CDR1 WNHNN and CDR2 SYGVQD (reference sequence). The CDR3 runs 19 residues. CDR3 protein: CASSDRLAGRGFSTDTQYF. CDR3 nucleotides: TGCGCCAGCAGTGATCGGCTAGCGGGGAGGGGATTCTCCACAGATACGCAGTATTTT.

The table lists this clone with a count of one. This chain uses TRBV2 with TRBJ2-7; D possibly corresponds to TRBD2 (5 bases). Germline-derived CDR1 and CDR2 are SNHLY and FYNNEI. CDR3 length: 11 amino acids. V dropped 6 bases and J dropped 4 bases, with 7 bases sitting between them. DNA for the CDR3: TGTGCCAGCAGAGGCGGGTACGAGCAGTACTTC. Translation gives CASRGGYEQYF.

The gene calls are TRBV2 and TRBJ1-5; D is perhaps TRBD1 (5 bases). Trimming pared 5 bases from V and 7 bases from J, leaving 12 bases between. The CDR3 has 13 residues. In germline, CDR1 is SNHLY, CDR2 FYNNEI. This CDR3 reads CASSRRGAQPQHF. The CDR3 coding sequence is TGTGCCAGCAGTCGTAGGGGTGCCCAGCCCCAGCATTTT.

The chain recombines TRBV2 with TRBJ1-1; D is unclear. This CDR3 comprises 14 residues. Per germline, CDR1 SNHLY and CDR2 FYNNEI. V was pared by 4 bases and J by 6 bases, with 15 bases between. CDR3 DNA sequence: TGTGCCAGCAGTGGCTACCCTCAGGCATCTGAAGCTTTCTTT. Its protein is CASSGYPQASEAFF. The full variable domain, in which reference TRBV2 and TRBJ1-1 provide the parts outside the CDR3, is EPEVTQTPSHQVTQMGQEVILRCVPISNHLYFYWYRQILGQKVEFLVSFYNNEISEKSEIFDDQFSVERPDGSNFTLKIRSTKLEDSAMYFCASSGYPQASEAFFGQGTRLTVV.

The chain couples TRBV7-9 to TRBJ2-3; D gene ambiguous. The CDR3 is made up of 15 amino acids. The germline gives CDR1 SEHNR, CDR2 FQNEAQ (reference sequence). The ends were cut back, 0 bases at V and 0 bases at J, with 7 bases in the middle. CDR3 in amino acids: CASSLAGTSTDTQYF. CDR3 bases: TGTGCCAGCAGCTTAGCTGGAACTAGCACAGATACGCAGTATTTT.

The V call is TRBV6-5, the J call TRBJ2-7, with 7 bases matching TRBD1. The CDR3 contains 16 residues. Per germline, CDR1 MNHEY and CDR2 SVGAGI. V shed 2 bases and J 2 bases; nucleotides not matched to a gene: 9. The CDR3 sequence is CASSYGISGGPYEQYF. Here the CDR3 DNA reads TGTGCCAGCAGTTACGGCATATCAGGGGGACCCTACGAGCAGTACTTC.

This chain links TRBV7-4 with TRBJ2-1, with no clear D. Trimming removed 2 bases at V and 6 bases at J, with 11 bases between. Germline-derived CDR1 and CDR2 are SGHVT and SQSDAQ. CDR3 size: 14 residues. In DNA, the CDR3 is TGTGCCAGCAGCTTAACGCGGACGCCCAATGAGCAGTTCTTC. It is translated as CASSLTRTPNEQFF.

In this sample, this clone turned up a few times. V is TRBV7-9 and J is TRBJ1-5; D is perhaps TRBD1 (6 bases). In germline, CDR1 is SEHNR, CDR2 FQNEAQ (reference sequence). The CDR3 contains 12 residues. Trimming shortened V by 8 bases and J by 5 bases, and 10 bases separated the two germline ends. The CDR3 nucleotides are TGTGCCAGCTGCGACAGGTATCAGCCCCAGCATTTT. It is translated as CASCDRYQPQHF.

The J gene is TRBJ2-1, the V gene TRBV5-1, with a weak D call TRBD2 (6 bases). Germline CDR1 SGHRS, CDR2 YFSETQ. With 6 bases removed from V and 9 bases from J, the gap between germline ends came to 22 bases. This CDR3 is 15 amino acids long. CDR3: CASTIGTFFIGEQFF. For the CDR3, the DNA is TGCGCCAGCACCATCGGGACTTTTTTTATCGGTGAGCAGTTCTTC.

V gene TRBV6-5 combines with J gene TRBJ1-1; perhaps TRBD1 as D (5 bases). CDR1 is MNHEY and CDR2 is SVGAGI in the germline V gene. V lost 2 bases and J lost 12, with 16 bases in between. This CDR3 contains 13 residues. The CDR3 region has the DNA TGTGCCAGCAGTTACACCCCGCAGGGTGTAACTTTCTTT. Amino acid sequence: CASSYTPQGVTFF.

The chain couples TRBV30 to TRBJ1-1; 7 bases map to TRBD1. CDR3 length equals 17 residues. Losses at the gene ends were 0 bases for V and 0 bases for J; bases not matched to a gene: 10. Germline assignment: CDR1 GTSNPN and CDR2 SVGIG (reference sequence). CDR3 amino acids: CAWSVGGPSAMNTEAFF. The CDR3 DNA reads as TGTGCCTGGAGTGTAGGGGGCCCTAGCGCCATGAACACTGAAGCTTTCTTT.

V is TRBV4-1 and J is TRBJ2-7, with D perhaps TRBD2 (5 bases). V dropped 0 bases and J dropped 3 bases, with 18 bases sitting between them. Germline V gene sequence: CDR1 MGHRA, CDR2 YSYEKL. This CDR3 spans 17 amino acids. The CDR3 here is CASSQDRSIGLFYEQYF. CDR3 bases: TGCGCCAGCAGCCAAGATCGCTCCATCGGACTCTTCTACGAGCAGTACTTC.

The J gene is TRBJ2-7, the V gene TRBV5-6; D perhaps matches TRBD1 (5 bases). This CDR3 comprises 16 residues. Trimming left V 6 bases short and J 7 bases short, with 26 bases between. Per germline, CDR1 SGHDT and CDR2 YYEEEE. The CDR3 nucleotides are TGTGCCAGCAACCTATTTTTATTAGCAGGGTGGGGAGAGCAGTACTTC. It codes for CASNLFLLAGWGEQYF. Full variable domain (rest looked up from reference TRBV5-6 and TRBJ2-7): DAGVTQSPTHLIKTRGQQVTLRCSPKSGHDTVSWYQQALGQGPQFIFQYYEEEERQRGNFPDRFSGHQFPNYSSELNVNALLLGDSALYLCASNLFLLAGWGEQYFGPGTRLTVT.

This chain links TRBV12-3 or TRBV12-4 with TRBJ1-1, with D tentatively TRBD1 (6 bases). The V end was cut by 6 bases, the J end by 8 bases, with 16 bases between. The length of the CDR3 is 13 residues. For the CDR3, the DNA is TGTGCCAGCAGCTTGGGGGGGGGCAGAGAAGCTTTCTTT. Its protein product is CASSLGGGREAFF.

V is TRBV9 and J is TRBJ1-3; 7 bases are a match to TRBD1. CDR3 length equals 17 residues. Losses at the gene ends were 2 bases for V and 2 bases for J; bases not matched to a gene: 10. The germline V gene has CDR1 SGDLS and CDR2 YYNGEE. The CDR3 reads CASSVGRQGRTGNTIYF. The CDR3 DNA reads TGTGCCAGCAGCGTGGGGAGACAGGGAAGGACTGGAAACACCATATATTTT.

To note about this clone: The junction departs from germline at one end; a sequencing error may be responsible. J is TRBJ1-5 and V is TRBV2; a weak D match, TRBD1 (6 bases). This CDR3 contains 13 residues. Germline V CDR1 and CDR2: SNHLY, FYNNEI. The CDR3 loop is CASSGSPGHLRNF. In nucleotides, the CDR3 is TGTGCCAGCAGTGGGAGCCCGGGACACCTAAGGAATTTT.

The V and J genes are TRBV28 and TRBJ1-2; D may be TRBD1 (6 bases). Germline CDR1 MDHEN, CDR2 SYDVKM. The CDR3 is made up of 16 amino acids. Trimming cost V 4 bases and J 5 bases, with 20 bases left between them. CDR3 coding DNA: TGTGCCAGCAGTTCGCCACAGGGAAGGGGCCATTATGGCTACACCTTC. The encoded protein is CASSSPQGRGHYGYTF.

V usage is TRBV9 and J usage is TRBJ2-7, with D maybe TRBD2 (6 bases). Germline values: CDR1 SGDLS, CDR2 YYNGEE. This CDR3 comprises 15 residues. Trimming shortened V by 0 bases and J by 2 bases, and 12 bases separated the two germline ends. As DNA, the CDR3 is TGTGCCAGCAGCGTAGGAGGGACTCCGCCCTACGAGCAGTACTTC. Protein: CASSVGGTPPYEQYF.

The rearrangement links TRBV27 to TRBJ2-5; D possibly corresponds to TRBD2 (5 bases). CDR3 length: 14 amino acids. Germline CDR1 and CDR2: MNHEY and SMNVEV (reference sequence). Deletions cut 3 bases from V and 5 bases from J, with 13 bases between. The chain's CDR3 is CASSFVGSGETQYF. CDR3 DNA sequence: TGTGCCAGCAGTTTTGTGGGGAGCGGTGAGACCCAGTACTTC.

V is TRBV5-1 and J is TRBJ2-2; 9 bases align to TRBD1. The CDR3 spans 15 residues. V shed 9 bases, J shed 0 bases, and the junction held 6 bases outside the gene matches. The V gene's germline CDR1 is SGHRS and CDR2 YFSETQ. The CDR3 DNA follows: TGCGCCACCGGGACAGGGAGCGCGAACACCGGGGAGCTGTTTTTT. Translated, it gives CATGTGSANTGELFF.

The chain combines TRBV7-2 with TRBJ1-2; the D gene is possibly TRBD1 (5 bases). V shed 1 base and J shed 3 bases, with 12 bases lying between them. The CDR3 totals 15 residues. Germline V gene sequence: CDR1 SGHTA, CDR2 FQGNSA. The CDR3 sequence is CASSLDPGVYYGYTF. In DNA, the CDR3 is TGTGCCAGCAGCTTAGATCCGGGGGTCTACTATGGCTACACCTTC.

This clone was seen a single time. V gene TRBV4-1 combines with J gene TRBJ2-1; D uncertain. V lost 4 bases and J lost 3, with 13 bases in between. Looked up from germline, CDR1 is MGHRA and CDR2 is YSYEKL. CDR3 length: 15 amino acids. The CDR3 here is CASSRLRLVYNEQFF. The CDR3 DNA reads as TGCGCCAGCAGCCGTCTTCGACTGGTCTACAATGAGCAGTTCTTC.

This chain joins TRBV21-1 and TRBJ2-1; TRBD2, the table's D call, was not compared with the DNA. TRBV21-1 is assigned pseudogene status. The CDR3 has 15 amino acids. CDR3 sequence: CASTTRDYSYNEQFF. DNA for the CDR3: TGTGCCAGCACCACTCGGGACTACTCCTACAATGAGCAGTTCTTC.